Listed below are T cell receptor beta chains from one sample, sequenced in a study of molecular identifiers for immune sequencing clone quantification. Each CDR3 protein gets one entry after TCRdb re-called the PCR reads with MiXCR. Among 490,000 or so distinct CDR3 sequences listed, roughly 25% were seen once. Sequenced: naive CD8+ T cells from blood, with Jurkat cell RNA spiked in. The receptors were gathered from a human donor in good health. Some libraries in this study had Jurkat cell RNA spiked in. CDR3s leave out the opening cysteine and the closing phenylalanine or tryptophan. Where a row states a size, it is once, few, many or the class of an expanded clone; other rows omit it.

clone size,V gene,J gene,CDR3 protein
many,TRBV6-2/TRBV6-3,TRBJ2-2,ASSYSILGLNTGELF
NA,TRBV27,TRBJ2-3,ASSHIPSTDTQY
few,TRBV4-1,TRBJ2-5,ASSPRTGGEETQY
few,TRBV4-3,TRBJ2-7,ASSQTDRGGQY
few,TRBV2,TRBJ1-2,ATQTGPRNYGYT
many,TRBV9,TRBJ2-3,ASSARQGRSSTDTQY
NA,TRBV5-1,TRBJ2-2,ASSLEYGELF
few,TRBV4-1,TRBJ2-7,ASSQEFPGGYEQY
NA,TRBV6-2/TRBV6-3,TRBJ1-5,ASSSITGDTLLANQPQH
NA,TRBV6-6,TRBJ1-5,ASTAWRDSNQPQH
NA,TRBV7-9,TRBJ2-2,ASSRASVDTGELF
few,TRBV4-3,TRBJ1-1,ASSQEWGAYTEAF
many,TRBV12-3/TRBV12-4,TRBJ1-5,ASSGQLSNQPQH
many,TRBV6-1,TRBJ2-7,ASSETGSYEQY
many,TRBV7-2,TRBJ2-3,ASSLGYPPRADTQY
many,TRBV29-1,TRBJ2-5,SVEDSQETQY
NA,TRBV28,TRBJ2-3,ASRNRGTDTQY
few,TRBV28,TRBJ2-5,ASSLPGLTETQY